One and the same sample provided the 27 T cell receptor beta chains below, sequenced in a study of blood T cell repertoires in COVID-19. Data came from immunoSEQ multiplex PCR; TCRdb stores just in-frame clones and leaves some out. The sample records 200,000 or so clones, about 80% being singletons. The sample taken for sequencing was peripheral blood. These receptors were obtained from a human donor with acute or convalescent COVID-19. The donor label of this sample is uncertain.

The chain couples TRBV19 to TRBJ1-2, with D perhaps matching TRBD1 (5 bases). Germline CDR1 reads LNHDA; CDR2 reads SQIVND (reference sequence). This CDR3 has 12 residues. Deletions cut 5 bases from V and 6 bases from J, with 10 bases between. As DNA, the CDR3 is TGTGCCAGTAGTCCGAGACAGAATGGCTACACCTTC. It encodes CASSPRQNGYTF.

The CDR3 region has the DNA TGTGCCAGCAGTCCCGACAGATGGCAGCCCCAGCATTTT. As protein: CASSPDRWQPQHF. This rearrangement joins TRBV12-3 or TRBV12-4 to TRBJ1-5; D may be TRBD1 (5 bases). The V end was cut by 5 bases, the J end by 7 bases, with 12 bases between. This CDR3 spans 13 amino acids.

The J gene is TRBJ1-6, the V gene TRBV12-3 or TRBV12-4; D gene uncertain. Trimming shortened V by 3 bases and J by 15 bases, and 12 bases separated the two germline ends. This CDR3 comprises 12 residues. The CDR3 DNA reads TGTGCCAGCAGTTTTGGGAGGGATAACCTCCACTTT. This encodes CASSFGRDNLHF.

As concerns this clone: Other nucleotide sequences from this sample produce the same CDR3. The chain employs TRBV30 and TRBJ2-5, with D perhaps matching TRBD2 (5 bases). The germline gives CDR1 GTSNPN, CDR2 SVGIG (reference sequence). CDR3 length equals 13 residues. Trimming stripped 2 bases from V and 2 bases from J, with 9 bases between. CDR3 nucleotide sequence: TGTGCCTGGAGTAGAGGGCAGCAAGAGACCCAGTACTTC. Its translation is CAWSRGQQETQYF.

This chain links TRBV6-5 with TRBJ1-2, with D hard to call. The germline gives CDR1 MNHEY, CDR2 SVGAGI. The CDR3 sequence is 12 residues long. Trimming removed 5 bases from V and 4 bases from J, with 8 bases in between. CDR3 residues: CASSPLSYGYTF. CDR3 sequence (DNA): TGTGCCAGCAGTCCTCTAAGCTATGGCTACACCTTC.

V is TRBV5-1 and J is TRBJ2-2, with 10 bases aligning to TRBD2. Trimming at V came to 6 bases and at J to 5 bases, leaving 10 bases not matched to a gene. The V gene's germline CDR1 is SGHRS and CDR2 YFSETQ. The CDR3 spans 16 residues. The chain's CDR3 is CASKDSGRESTGELFF. CDR3 DNA: TGCGCCAGCAAGGACAGCGGGAGGGAGTCGACCGGGGAGCTGTTTTTT.

The DNA of the CDR3 is TGTGCCAGCAGTTACTTTGCGGCGGGAAGGCAGTTCTTC. Its protein product is CASSYFAAGRQFF. The genes are TRBV6-5 and TRBJ2-1, with a possible D match to TRBD2 (6 bases). Germline CDR1 MNHEY, CDR2 SVGAGI. This CDR3 comprises 13 residues. V lost 1 base and J 12 bases, leaving 13 bases between the germline ends.

This rearrangement joins TRBV5-4 to TRBJ2-2, with a possible D match to TRBD1 (5 bases). CDR1 and CDR2 (germline): SGHNT, YYREEE (reference sequence). The CDR3 runs 12 residues. V was trimmed by 3 bases and J by 13 bases, leaving 13 bases between them. CDR3 DNA: TGTGCCAGCAGCTCTTATCAGGGCGTGCTGTTTTTT. It codes for CASSSYQGVLFF.

This chain connects TRBV7-9 to TRBJ2-7; 7 nucleotides match TRBD1. The CDR3 contains 14 residues. CDR1 is SEHNR, CDR2 FQNEAQ, per germline (reference sequence). Trimming took 5 bases from V and 2 from J; bases not matched to a gene: 6. The CDR3 DNA reads as TGTGCCAGCAGCCCTTCCCAGGGGGCCTACGAGCAGTACTTC. It translates to CASSPSQGAYEQYF.

The chain has TRBV6-6 and TRBJ1-2; maybe TRBD1 (5 bases). Trimming removed 6 bases at V and 5 bases at J, with 13 bases between. Germline V gives CDR1 MNHNY, CDR2 SVGAGI (reference sequence). CDR3 length: 13 amino acids. For the CDR3, the DNA is TGTGCCAGCAGCCGACAGACAGATTATGGCTACACCTTC. Protein product: CASSRQTDYGYTF.

The V call is TRBV11-2, the J call TRBJ2-6, with 9 bases that match TRBD1. Germline values: CDR1 SGHAT, CDR2 FQNNGV. The CDR3 runs 15 residues. The J segment lost 2 bases and the V segment lost 5 bases, leaving 1 base of the junction unmatched. CDR3 region: CASSRQGAGANVLTF. The CDR3 region has the DNA TGTGCCAGCAGCAGACAGGGGGCTGGGGCCAACGTCCTGACTTTC.

V gene TRBV19 combines with J gene TRBJ1-1; weak D call: TRBD1 (5 bases). The CDR3 extends over 14 amino acids. V was trimmed by 3 bases and J by 2 bases, leaving 10 bases between them. CDR1 LNHDA and CDR2 SQIVND come from the germline V gene (reference sequence). The CDR3 bases are TGTGCCAGTAGTATTGGGACTGGAAACACTGAAGCTTTCTTT. This gives the protein CASSIGTGNTEAFF.

V gene TRBV28 combines with J gene TRBJ2-2, with TRBD1 as a possible D gene (6 bases). The CDR3 contains 15 residues. Trimming took off 5 bases at V and 7 bases at J, with 17 bases between the two ends. Looked up from germline, CDR1 is MDHEN and CDR2 is SYDVKM. CDR3 residues: CASSLRTVLVGELFF. CDR3 nucleotide sequence: TGTGCCAGCAGTCTCCGGACAGTGCTTGTCGGGGAGCTGTTTTTT.

In this sample, this clone turned up once. The CDR3 loop is CASSPSGRADTQYF. The CDR3, as DNA: TGTGCCAGCAGCCCTAGCGGGAGGGCTGATACGCAGTATTTT. V gene TRBV7-2 combines with J gene TRBJ2-3, with TRBD2 matching over 12 bases. Unmatched junction bases numbered 3, after V lost 5 bases and J lost 6 bases. Germline V gives CDR1 SGHTA, CDR2 FQGNSA. This CDR3 has 14 residues. Drawing the rest from reference TRBV7-2 and TRBJ2-3, the complete variable domain is GAGVSQSPSNKVTEKGKDVELRCDPISGHTALYWYRQSLGQGLEFLIYFQGNSAPDKSGLPSDRFSAERTGGSVSTLTIQRTQQEDSAVYLCASSPSGRADTQYFGPGTRLTVL.

V is TRBV6-5 and J is TRBJ1-4; D gene ambiguous. Germline V gives CDR1 MNHEY, CDR2 SVGAGI. Trimming shortened V by 6 bases and J by 5 bases, and 13 bases separated the two germline ends. The CDR3 sequence is 14 residues long. As DNA, the CDR3 is TGTGCCAGCAGCCCACTTTTTGTAAATGAAAAACTGTTTTTT. This gives the protein CASSPLFVNEKLFF.

The J gene is TRBJ2-1, the V gene TRBV27; 11 bases are shared with TRBD2. Trimming took 5 bases from V and 1 from J; bases not matched to a gene: 4. This CDR3 is built from 16 residues. The germline V gene has CDR1 MNHEY and CDR2 SMNVEV (reference sequence). This chain's CDR3 is CASSTGLAVSYNEQFF. CDR3 nucleotides: TGTGCCAGCAGTACGGGACTAGCGGTATCCTACAATGAGCAGTTCTTC.

The chain recombines TRBV3-1 (or the pseudogene TRBV3-2) with TRBJ2-1; 10 positions agree with TRBD2. CDR1 LGHDT and CDR2 YNNKEL come from the germline V gene (reference sequence). This CDR3 region has 14 residues. Unmatched junction bases numbered 8, after V lost 0 bases and J lost 15 bases. CDR3 region: CASSQDLASGSPFF. DNA for the CDR3: TGTGCCAGCAGCCAAGATTTGGCTAGCGGGAGTCCGTTCTTC.

The gene calls are TRBV7-6 and TRBJ2-1; D ambiguous. The V gene's germline CDR1 is SGHVS and CDR2 FNYEAQ. This CDR3 comprises 15 residues. V was shortened by 2 bases and J by 2 bases, with 10 bases between the two germline ends. CDR3 sequence reads: CASSLNVATYNEQFF. The CDR3 DNA sequence: TGTGCCAGCAGCTTAAATGTAGCAACCTACAATGAGCAGTTCTTC.

V usage is TRBV7-2 and J usage is TRBJ1-3, with 9 nucleotides matching TRBD1. J gave up 4 bases and V 4 bases, and 8 bases lay outside the gene matches. This CDR3 spans 16 amino acids. CDR1 and CDR2 (germline): SGHTA, FQGNSA. CDR3 sequence (DNA): TGTGCCAGCAGCTCTAGACAGGGGGTAGGAGGAAACACCATATATTTT. Its translation is CASSSRQGVGGNTIYF.

The rearrangement links TRBV7-8 to TRBJ2-2; D not resolved. Germline CDR1 SGHVS, CDR2 FQNEAQ. This CDR3 has 15 residues. Deletions cut 8 bases from V and 0 bases from J, with 13 bases between. The CDR3 loop is CASQSYRTNTGELFF. DNA for the CDR3: TGTGCCAGCCAAAGCTACCGAACGAACACCGGGGAGCTGTTTTTT.

The V call is TRBV5-4, the J call TRBJ1-3, with 10 bases that match TRBD1. The junction had 4 bases not matched to a gene; V was cut back by 4 bases and J by 0 bases. The CDR3 totals 16 residues. From germline, CDR1 is SGHNT and CDR2 YYREEE (reference sequence). CDR3 coding DNA: TGTGCCAGCAGCACGGACAGGGGGACCTCTGGAAACACCATATATTTT. Translated, it gives CASSTDRGTSGNTIYF.

V is TRBV5-1 and J is TRBJ1-4, with 8 bases identical to TRBD1. The trim removed 3 bases at V and 2 bases at J, leaving 0 bases unmatched. CDR1 and CDR2 from the germline V gene are SGHRS and YFSETQ. The CDR3 is 14 residues long. CDR3 sequence reads: CASSSGGTNEKLFF. DNA of the CDR3: TGCGCCAGCAGCTCAGGGGGCACTAATGAAAAACTGTTTTTT.

V and J are TRBV15 and TRBJ2-5, with 10 bases identical to TRBD2. Germline-derived CDR1 and CDR2 are LNHNV and YYDKDF (reference sequence). With V trimmed by 1 base and J by 7 bases, 0 bases remained unmatched. The CDR3 runs 13 residues. The CDR3 spells CATSRGLAGTQYF. For the CDR3, the DNA is TGTGCCACCAGCAGAGGACTAGCGGGGACCCAGTACTTC.

The chain has TRBV7-2 and TRBJ2-3, with 11 positions matching TRBD2. Germline loops: CDR1 SGHTA, CDR2 FQGNSA. The V and J ends lost 3 bases and 5 bases, in that order; junction bases with no gene match: 7. This CDR3 is 16 amino acids long. The DNA for the CDR3 is TGTGCCAGCAGCTTTAGCGGGAGGGCCGCAGGAGATACGCAGTATTTT. Translation gives CASSFSGRAAGDTQYF.

This rearrangement joins TRBV10-3 to TRBJ1-1; D is perhaps TRBD1 (6 bases). V was cut by 7 bases and J by 2 bases, with 11 bases left in between. The CDR3 totals 13 residues. Germline lookup yields CDR1 ENHRY and CDR2 SYGVKD. CDR3 coding DNA: TGTGCCATCAAAGGGACAACTAACACTGAAGCTTTCTTT. Protein product: CAIKGTTNTEAFF.

Points on this clone: One junction end disagrees with the germline gene, perhaps due to a read error. This chain joins TRBV18 and TRBJ2-5; possible D gene TRBD1, 6 bases. CDR1 is KGHSH and CDR2 is LQKENI in the germline V gene. CDR3 size: 14 residues. CDR3 loop: CASSQLQGQGTQYF. The CDR3 bases are TGTGCCAGCTCCCAGTTACAGGGACAAGGGACCCAGTACTTC.

This rearrangement joins TRBV3-1 (or the pseudogene TRBV3-2) to TRBJ2-7; possibly TRBD2 for D (6 bases). CDR1 and CDR2 (germline): LGHDT, YNNKEL (reference sequence). CDR3 length: 17 residues. Trimming stripped 4 bases from V and 1 base from J, with 20 bases between. CDR3 sequence: CASSPSRHAGSSYEQYF. The CDR3 coding sequence is TGTGCCAGCAGCCCCAGCAGGCATGCGGGATCATCCTACGAGCAGTACTTC.